This T cell receptor beta chain was captured in a study of Graves' ophthalmopathy and Graves' hyperthyroidism. Study at large: Stable hyperthyroid donors showed no ophthalmopathy during 18 months follow-up. Study-level findings and limits: Distinction of ophthalmopathy from stable hyperthyroidism by a 13-signature model reached approximately 88% sensitivity and approximately 81% specificity.

This clonotype was observed many times. Its antigen is as yet unknown. The diagnosis was founded upon clinical symptoms, serum thyroxine, TRAb, thyroid ultrasound and orbital computed tomography. Trimming stripped 5 bases from V and 2 bases from J, with 13 bases between. The CDR3 contains 14 residues. Germline values: CDR1 SGHTA, CDR2 FQGNSA. RNA transcripts were the template, and TCR beta CDR3 regions were amplified from them. Investigators did first-round RT-PCR with HTBI primers, then second-round multiplex PCR. TCRdb re-analysed the multiplex PCR reads in MiXCR, keeping a single row per CDR3 protein. The profile shows 500,000 to 700,000 distinct CDR3 sequences, roughly 40% of them singletons.

The sequence was collected from an adult man with Graves' hyperthyroidism. Source material: peripheral blood or thyroid tissue (not recorded which). The chain uses TRBV7-2 and TRBJ2-7; D is uncertain. CDR3 protein: CASSPYRGPYEQYF. Here the CDR3 DNA reads TGTGCCAGCAGCCCGTACAGAGGCCCCTACGAGCAGTACTTC.